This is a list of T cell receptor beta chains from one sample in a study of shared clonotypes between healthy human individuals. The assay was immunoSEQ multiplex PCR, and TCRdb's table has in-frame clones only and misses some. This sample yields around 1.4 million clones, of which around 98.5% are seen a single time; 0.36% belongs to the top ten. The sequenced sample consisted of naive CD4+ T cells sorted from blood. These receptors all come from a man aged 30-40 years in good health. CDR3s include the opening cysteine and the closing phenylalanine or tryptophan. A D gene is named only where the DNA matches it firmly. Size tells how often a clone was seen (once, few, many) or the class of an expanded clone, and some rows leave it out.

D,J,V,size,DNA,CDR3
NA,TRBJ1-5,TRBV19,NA,TGTGCCAGTACCCTCGGAAGGGCTCCCAATCAGCCCCAGCATTTT,CASTLGRAPNQPQHF
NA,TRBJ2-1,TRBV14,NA,TGTGCCAGCAGCCAACTCGGAACCCACAATGAGCAGTTCTTC,CASSQLGTHNEQFF
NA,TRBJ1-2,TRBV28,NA,TGTGCCAGCAGTTTATTGGGGTTGGGCTATGGCTACACCTTC,CASSLLGLGYGYTF
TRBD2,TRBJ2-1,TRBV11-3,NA,TGTGCCAGCAGCTTAGGAGCGGGAGCCGAAGGGGATTACAATGAGCAGTTCTTC,CASSLGAGAEGDYNEQFF
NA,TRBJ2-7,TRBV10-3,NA,TGTGCCACCGGAGGGGGGTCAGTCTCCTACGAGCAGTACTTC,CATGGGSVSYEQYF
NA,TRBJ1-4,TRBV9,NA,TGTGCCAGCAGCGTTGGGGAGAGTCGGAATGAAAAACTGTTTTTT,CASSVGESRNEKLFF
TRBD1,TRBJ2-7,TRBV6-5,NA,TGTGCCAGCAGTTACGGCTGGACAGGGGCATACGAGCAGTACTTC,CASSYGWTGAYEQYF
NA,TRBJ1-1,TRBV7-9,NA,TGTGCCAGCAGCTTATATTTGGGAGGAAGCACTGAAGCTTTCTTT,CASSLYLGGSTEAFF
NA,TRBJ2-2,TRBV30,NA,TGTGCCTGGAGTGTTGGGATTTACACCGGGGAGCTGTTTTTT,CAWSVGIYTGELFF
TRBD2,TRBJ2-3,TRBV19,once,TGTGCCAGTAGTGTACTCAGGAGCGGGAGGCACGCAGATACGCAGTATTTT,CASSVLRSGRHADTQYF
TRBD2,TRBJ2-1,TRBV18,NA,TGTGCCAGCTCACCTATAGCGGGAGGGCCTAATGAGCAGTTCTTC,CASSPIAGGPNEQFF
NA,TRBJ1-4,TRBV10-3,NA,TGTGCCATCAGTGAGTCTCCGCCCGGCTATGAAAAACTGTTTTTT,CAISESPPGYEKLFF
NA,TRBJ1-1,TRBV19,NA,TGTGCCAGTAGTATACAGGGTGTCAACACTGAAGCTTTCTTT,CASSIQGVNTEAFF
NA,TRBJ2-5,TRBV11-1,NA,TGTGCCAGCAGCCCCCACCTAGTTGGGGTGGATGAGACCCAGTACTTC,CASSPHLVGVDETQYF
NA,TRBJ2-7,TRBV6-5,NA,TGTGCCAGCAGTTACTCGAGTCAAATGACTACCTACGAGCAGTACTTC,CASSYSSQMTTYEQYF
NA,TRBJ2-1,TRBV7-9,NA,TGTGCCAGCAGCTTCGAGGGATCTTACAATGAGCAGTTCTTC,CASSFEGSYNEQFF
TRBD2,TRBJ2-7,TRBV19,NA,TGTGCCAGTAGTAACTTGCGGGAGGATTCCTACGAGCAGTACTTC,CASSNLREDSYEQYF
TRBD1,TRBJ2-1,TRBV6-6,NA,TGTGCCAGCAGTTACTCCAGGACAGGGATAGATGAGCAGTTCTTC,CASSYSRTGIDEQFF
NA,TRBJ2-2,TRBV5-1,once,TGCGCCAGCAGCTTGGCGGGGGCGAACACCGGGGAGCTGTTTTTT,CASSLAGANTGELFF
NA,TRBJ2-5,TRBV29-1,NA,TGCAGCGCCCTGTCCGGACAAGAGACCCAGTACTTC,CSALSGQETQYF
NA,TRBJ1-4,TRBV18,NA,TGTGCCAGCTCACCAATTCAGGGAACTAATGAAAAACTGTTTTTT,CASSPIQGTNEKLFF
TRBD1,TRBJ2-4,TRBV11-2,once,TGTGCCAGCACTACCGGGACAGGGGCGCCCAAAAACATTCAGTACTTC,CASTTGTGAPKNIQYF
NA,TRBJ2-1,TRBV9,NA,TGTGCCAGCAGCGTAGATGGACGCACCCAACTACACAATGAGCAGTTCTTC,CASSVDGRTQLHNEQFF
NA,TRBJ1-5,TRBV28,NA,TGTGCCAGCACCCCAGGGGATCAGCCCCAGCATTTT,CASTPGDQPQHF
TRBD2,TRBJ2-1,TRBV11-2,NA,TGTGCCAGCAGCGACCTCGTAGCGGGAGTAGTTAATGAGCAGTTCTTC,CASSDLVAGVVNEQFF
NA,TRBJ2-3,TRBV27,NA,TGTGCCATCCTTTTGGTGGGTAGCCGACGAAGAATCACAGATACGCAGTATTTT,CAILLVGSRRRITDTQYF
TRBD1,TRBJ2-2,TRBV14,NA,TGTGCCAGCAGCCACCCCCGAACCGGGACAGGACGCACCGGGGAGCTGTTTTTT,CASSHPRTGTGRTGELFF
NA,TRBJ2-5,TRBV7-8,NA,TGTGCCAGCAGCTTAGGGGGGAATCAAGAGACCCAGTACTTC,CASSLGGNQETQYF
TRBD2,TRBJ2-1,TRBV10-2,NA,TGCGCCAGCCGTGGGGGGGGTCCCCGACGGGAGCAGTTCTTC,CASRGGGPRREQFF
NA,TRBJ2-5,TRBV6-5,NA,TGTGCCAGCAGTTATTTAAAGCGGGTAGGAGAGACCCAGTACTTC,CASSYLKRVGETQYF
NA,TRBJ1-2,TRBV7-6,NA,TGTGCCAGCAGCCTAGGAGACAGCGCTAACGGTGGCTACACCTTC,CASSLGDSANGGYTF
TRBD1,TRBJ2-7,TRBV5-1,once,TGCGCCAGCAGCTTGAGGGACAGCCATACCTACGAGCAGTACTTC,CASSLRDSHTYEQYF
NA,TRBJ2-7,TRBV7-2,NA,TGTGCCAGCAGCTTAGTATCGGGACTGATTCCCTACGAGCAGTACTTC,CASSLVSGLIPYEQYF
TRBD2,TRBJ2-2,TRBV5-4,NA,TGTGCCAGCAGCCAACCAGGGGCTAGCGGGCTCACCGGGGAGCTGTTTTTT,CASSQPGASGLTGELFF
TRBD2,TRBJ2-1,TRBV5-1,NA,TGCGCCAGCACACTAGCGGGATTCGATGAGCAGTTCTTC,CASTLAGFDEQFF
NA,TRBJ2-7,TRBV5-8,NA,TGTGCCAGCAGCTTGGTTAACCCCAATTTTGGAGCGCAGTACTTC,CASSLVNPNFGAQYF
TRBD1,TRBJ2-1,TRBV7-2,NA,TGTGCCAGCAGCCCCCAGTCCTCCGGGACAGGGGAAATCAATGAGCAGTTCTTC,CASSPQSSGTGEINEQFF
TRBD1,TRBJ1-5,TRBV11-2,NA,TGTGCCAGCAGCCCCGGACAGGGCAATCAGCCCCAGCATTTT,CASSPGQGNQPQHF
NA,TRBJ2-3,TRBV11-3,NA,TGTGCCAGCAGCCCAGGGGTTACAGATACGCAGTATTTT,CASSPGVTDTQYF
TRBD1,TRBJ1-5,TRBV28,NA,TGTGCCAGCACCACTGGACAGGGCGGTCAGCCCCAGCATTTT,CASTTGQGGQPQHF
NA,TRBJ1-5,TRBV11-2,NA,TGTGCCAGCAGCCCCTCCAGGGTTAATCAGCCCCAGCATTTT,CASSPSRVNQPQHF
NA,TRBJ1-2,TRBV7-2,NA,TGTGCCAGCAGCTTCCTACCCCCAGCTAACTATGGCTACACCTTC,CASSFLPPANYGYTF
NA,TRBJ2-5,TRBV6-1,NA,TGTGCCAGCAGTGTAGGGGCAGCCCAAGAGACCCAGTACTTC,CASSVGAAQETQYF
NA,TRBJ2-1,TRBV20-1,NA,TGCAGTGCTAGGAGGTACAATGAGCAGTTCTTC,CSARRYNEQFF
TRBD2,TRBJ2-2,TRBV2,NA,TGTGCCAGCAGTGAACGGCTAGCGGGAGGCATTCACACCGGGGAGCTGTTTTTT,CASSERLAGGIHTGELFF
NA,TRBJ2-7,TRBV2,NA,TGTGCCAGCATTAGGGGGGAAAGCTCCTACGAGCAGTACTTC,CASIRGESSYEQYF
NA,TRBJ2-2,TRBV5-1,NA,TGCGCCAGCAGCTTTTTTGGGAGGAGGAACACCGGGGAGCTGTTTTTT,CASSFFGRRNTGELFF
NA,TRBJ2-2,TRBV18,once,TGTGCCAGCTCACCTCTACCCGCGACACCGAGCACCGGGGAGCTGTTTTTT,CASSPLPATPSTGELFF
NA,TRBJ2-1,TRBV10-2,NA,TGCGCCAGCATCTCGGGGGACGGGCACAATGAGCAGTTCTTC,CASISGDGHNEQFF